The following is a T cell receptor beta chain sequence with its context. Its antigen remains unidentified. This sample's time point: newly diagnosed GD, antithyroid drugs for less than 3 months. From RNA extracted from PBMCs, the TCR library was made. This sample was taken from a study of regulatory T cells in long-lasting Graves disease. Study context: Newly diagnosed Graves' patients had taken antithyroid drugs under 3 months. Study observations and caveats: Under persistent disease, TRBV28, TRBJ1-2 and TRBJ2-5 were used preferentially. A limited number of samples was an acknowledged limitation.

Relying on iRepertoire HTBI primers and Arm-PCR of CDR3 regions, the team built TCR beta libraries. TCRdb reanalysed the multiplex PCR reads using MiXCR and keeps one entry per CDR3 protein. The data contain approximately 300,000 distinct CDR3 sequences, about 20% of them seen just once; the ten biggest clones take up about 38%. Trimming took off 7 bases at V and 10 bases at J, with 17 bases between the two ends. Germline CDR1 and CDR2: MDHEN and SYDVKM. CDR3 size: 13 residues. This receptor was taken from a female donor with Graves disease. This specimen was peripheral blood mononuclear cells (PBMCs), taken at new diagnosis, from a patient treated with antithyroid drugs. This chain uses TRBV28 with TRBJ2-1; D uncertain. The CDR3 here is CASTGFGEREQFF. DNA for the CDR3: TGTGCCAGCACCGGCTTTGGGGAAAGGGAGCAGTTCTTC.